Listed below are T cell receptor beta chains from one sample, sequenced in a study of a mutant IDH1 vaccine in newly diagnosed glioma. TCRdb's copy holds only in-frame clones and misses some; the assay was immunoSEQ multiplex PCR. The profile covers roughly 71,000 clones, with 80% to 90% appearing a single time and 2.9% taken by the ten largest. Sequencing used PBMCs, obtained from a glioma patient treated with radiotherapy, temozolomide or both. The receptors derive from a man aged 30 to 39 with glioma. Both conserved end residues are part of each CDR3. A D gene is named only where the DNA matches it firmly. Only some rows state a clone size, as once, few, many or a class for expanded clones.

>TRBJ1-2|.|15|TRBV19|.
CASSTDAGVHYGYTF
TGTGCCAGTAGTACGGACGCAGGGGTTCACTATGGCTACACCTTC
>TRBJ2-7|.|14|TRBV27|.
CASSFRERPYEQYF
TGTGCCAGCAGTTTCAGGGAACGGCCCTACGAGCAGTACTTC
>TRBJ1-2|.|15|TRBV6-5|TRBD1
CASSYHRGKGYGYTF
TGTGCCAGCAGTTACCACAGGGGGAAGGGCTATGGCTACACCTTC
>TRBJ2-1|.|13|TRBV5-1|TRBD1
CASGQGAYNEQFF
TGCGCCAGTGGACAGGGGGCTTACAATGAGCAGTTCTTC
>TRBJ2-2|few|16|TRBV18|TRBD2
CASSRGLAANTGELFF
TGTGCCAGCTCCCGGGGACTAGCGGCGAACACCGGGGAGCTGTTTTTT
>TRBJ2-2|.|20|TRBV21-1|.
CASSKLGGSPDRVFAGELFF
TGTGCCAGCAGCAAATTAGGAGGGTCCCCGGACAGGGTATTCGCCGGGGAGCTGTTTTTT
>TRBJ1-2|.|13|TRBV6-6|.
CASTYLGPYGYTF
TGTGCCAGCACCTACCTGGGCCCCTATGGCTACACCTTC
>TRBJ2-2|.|16|TRBV4-2|.
CASSQEGDTNTGELFF
TGTGCCAGCAGCCAAGAGGGGGACACGAACACCGGGGAGCTGTTTTTT
>TRBJ2-7|.|15|TRBV7-6|TRBD1
CASSLDTGTAYEQYF
TGTGCCAGCAGCTTAGATACCGGGACAGCCTACGAGCAGTACTTC
>TRBJ2-7|.|13|TRBV9|TRBD1
CASSPWTGDEQYF
TGTGCCAGCAGCCCATGGACAGGGGACGAGCAGTACTTC